Listed below are T cell receptor beta chains from one sample, sequenced in a study of blood T cell repertoires in COVID-19. Repertoires were generated with immunoSEQ multiplex PCR, while TCRdb's copy carries only in-frame clones and drops some. The sample includes over 250,000 clones, about 88% of them seen just once. Sequences were obtained from peripheral blood. These receptor sequences come from a woman aged 55 to 70 with acute or convalescent COVID-19. Both conserved end residues are trimmed from each CDR3. Each record gives: J gene, V gene, CDR3 protein.

>TRBJ1-2|TRBV7-8
ASSLAGQDYGYT
>TRBJ1-4|TRBV28
ASRGQGEKLF
>TRBJ2-3|TRBV4-3
ASSQDQVRGESQDTQY
>TRBJ1-1|TRBV19
ASRLDRGNTEAF
>TRBJ2-2|TRBV19
ASSMGVRTGELF
>TRBJ2-1|TRBV7-3
ASSLGKTSKGNEQF
>TRBJ1-2|TRBV27
ASRRGRDYGYT
>TRBJ1-5|TRBV2
ASRYRLTVGQPQH
>TRBJ2-7|TRBV7-2
ASSLRQGTNEQY
>TRBJ1-5|TRBV7-9
ASSSTSGREQPQH
>TRBJ1-2|TRBV5-4
ASSFDRVTGGYT
>TRBJ2-1|TRBV14
ASSQGFTRSSSNEQF
>TRBJ1-5|TRBV3-1/TRBV3-2
ASSSQATGNQPQH
>TRBJ2-7|TRBV10-2
ASSGITSGSAYEQY
>TRBJ2-7|TRBV5-4
ASSYGLAGTNYEQY
>TRBJ1-2|TRBV7-2
ASSLDRGYGYT
>TRBJ1-1|TRBV18
ASSLPGSRGAEAF
>TRBJ1-6|TRBV6-2/TRBV6-3
ASSRDMLSPLH
>TRBJ2-5|TRBV6-2/TRBV6-3
ASSYSGLGETQY
>TRBJ2-3|TRBV5-5
ASSFAGNTDTQY
>TRBJ1-2|TRBV6-5
ASSYSGQGAQYGYT
>TRBJ2-1|TRBV5-1
ASSLTSGVYNEQF
>TRBJ2-3|TRBV6-5
ASSTGTDTQY
>TRBJ2-3|TRBV3-1/TRBV3-2
ASSQTSSRVTDTQY
>TRBJ1-1|TRBV3-1/TRBV3-2
ASSPLGGTEAF
>TRBJ1-4|TRBV4-1
ASRSDTGQKNEKLF
>TRBJ1-1|TRBV12-3/TRBV12-4
ASSLAPSAEAF
>TRBJ2-6|TRBV5-5
ASSFVGGQGGAGANVLT
>TRBJ1-2|TRBV7-9
ASSSQGWYGYT
>TRBJ1-2|TRBV5-1
ASGQQTVTT
>TRBJ2-7|TRBV3-1/TRBV3-2
ASSQDWRAEQY
>TRBJ2-2|TRBV5-5
ASSPRGVNTGELF
>TRBJ2-1|TRBV19
ASTTGTGLRNEQF
>TRBJ2-1|TRBV6-4
ASSDRTSGVPNEQF
>TRBJ2-5|TRBV5-1
ASSLTSGRGETQY
>TRBJ2-1|TRBV3-1/TRBV3-2
ASSQGLAGGEQF
>TRBJ1-1|TRBV6-1
ASSDGDREADTEAF
>TRBJ1-3|TRBV5-4
ASSPAPRRNTIY
>TRBJ1-5|TRBV7-6
ASTQDTTGNQPQH
>TRBJ1-4|TRBV30
ACARGGATNEKLF
>TRBJ2-2|TRBV5-1
ASSLGQGLTGELF
>TRBJ1-2|TRBV6-1
ASSEALTPDYGYT
>TRBJ2-7|TRBV28
ASSFNLYEQY
>TRBJ1-1|TRBV6-2/TRBV6-3
ASSRTPGDTEAF
>TRBJ2-1|TRBV5-1
ASSLDTDSSYNEQF
>TRBJ2-7|TRBV19
ASSIADSPPYEQY
>TRBJ2-1|TRBV2
ASSLGGGGYNEQF
>TRBJ1-2|TRBV5-1
ASSLAQVGGYT
>TRBJ2-1|TRBV5-8
ASSLEKNEQF
>TRBJ2-7|TRBV7-8
ASSKNRDSSYEQY
>TRBJ1-2|TRBV28
ASSSNRFNYGYT
>TRBJ2-7|TRBV28
ASKSSLHEQY